These 27 T cell receptor beta chains share one sample of origin, sequenced in a study of cytomegalovirus exposure and HLA in healthy donors. Primers for the PCR totalled 60 Vbeta and 13 Jbeta. Only in-frame clones appear in the TCRdb table, and some are missing; sequencing was by immunoSEQ multiplex PCR. The table includes approximately 130,000 clones, about 10% detected once. The specimen was PBMCs. These TCRs come from a woman aged 40 to 49 in good health and CMV-seropositive.

This clone has only a few counts. The genes are TRBV19 and TRBJ1-6; 8 bases fit TRBD1. The junction had 9 bases not matched to a gene; V was cut back by 4 bases and J by 7 bases. CDR3 length equals 16 residues. CDR1 and CDR2 from the germline V gene are LNHDA and SQIVND (reference sequence). The CDR3 coding sequence is TGTGCCAGTAGTACCCGGACAGGGTTATCGAATTCACCCCTCCACTTT. It encodes CASSTRTGLSNSPLHF.

V usage is TRBV2 and J usage is TRBJ1-1, with a tentative D call TRBD1 (6 bases). This CDR3 spans 13 amino acids. Per the germline V gene, CDR1 is SNHLY and CDR2 is FYNNEI. Trimming pared 5 bases from V and 2 bases from J, leaving 9 bases between. The DNA for the CDR3 is TGTGCCAGCAGTCCGGACAGCAACACTGAAGCTTTCTTT. This translates into CASSPDSNTEAFF.

This clone was detected a few times. This sequence joins TRBV5-6 and TRBJ1-2, with D maybe TRBD1 (5 bases). CDR3 size: 14 residues. Per germline, CDR1 SGHDT and CDR2 YYEEEE. V was shortened by 1 base and J by 4 bases, with 11 bases between the two germline ends. CDR3 protein: CASSLQGGIYGYTF. For the CDR3, the DNA is TGTGCCAGCAGCTTGCAGGGCGGAATCTATGGCTACACCTTC.

This clone came up a few times. The CDR3 does not close with the conserved phenylalanine or tryptophan, likely indicating a read error. The chain employs TRBV5-1 and TRBJ1-1; 9 bases match TRBD1. This CDR3 region has 15 residues. Germline lookup yields CDR1 SGHRS and CDR2 YFSETQ. Trimming took 0 bases from V and 6 from J; bases not matched to a gene: 6. The CDR3 coding sequence is TGCGCCAGCAGCTTGGTCGGGACAGGGCCCTCTGAAGCTTTCGTT. Protein sequence: CASSLVGTGPSEAFV.

V and J are TRBV7-3 and TRBJ2-5, with D possibly TRBD1 on 5 matching bases. This CDR3 region has 13 residues. Trimming removed 0 bases at V and 11 bases at J, with 13 bases between. Looked up from germline, CDR1 is SGHTA and CDR2 is FQGTGA. The CDR3 is CASSLTYQGQQYF. CDR3 in DNA: TGTGCCAGCAGCTTAACGTACCAGGGCCAGCAGTACTTC.

This clone turned up a few times. This chain joins TRBV25-1 and TRBJ2-5; tentatively, D is TRBD1 (6 bases). Germline V gives CDR1 MGHDK, CDR2 SYGVNS. The CDR3 contains 12 residues. Trimming shortened V by 8 bases and J by 2 bases, and 9 bases separated the two germline ends. CDR3 nucleotides: TGTGCCAGCGGGACAAGACAAGAGACCCAGTACTTC. This encodes CASGTRQETQYF.

This sequence joins TRBV7-9 and TRBJ2-5, with 14 bases that match TRBD2. J was trimmed by 3 bases and V by 5 bases; bases with no gene match: 5. The CDR3 is 16 amino acids. CDR1 SEHNR and CDR2 FQNEAQ come from the germline V gene (reference sequence). CDR3 nucleotides: TGTGCCAGCAGCCCTCAGACTAGCGGGGGGGAAGAGACCCAGTACTTC. Translated: CASSPQTSGGEETQYF.

This clone was detected only a few times. The rearrangement joins TRBV2 to TRBJ1-6, with 10 bases matching TRBD1. V lost 6 bases and J lost 8; bases outside the gene matches: 7. The CDR3 sequence is 15 residues long. The germline V gene encodes CDR1 SNHLY and CDR2 FYNNEI. DNA for the CDR3: TGTGCCAGCAGATGGACAGGGGGGAATGATTCACCCCTCCACTTT. It specifies CASRWTGGNDSPLHF.

The rearrangement uses TRBV7-9 and TRBJ1-4, with TRBD1 identical over 8 bases. The CDR3 extends over 15 amino acids. Germline V gene lookup returns CDR1 SEHNR and CDR2 FQNEAQ (reference sequence). V lost 5 bases, J lost 5 bases, and 7 bases stayed unmatched. CDR3 amino acids: CASSPGTGDNEKLFF. In DNA form, the CDR3 reads TGTGCCAGCAGCCCGGGGACAGGCGACAATGAAAAACTGTTTTTT.

The chain recombines TRBV5-6 with TRBJ1-5; D is uncertain. Trimming removed 4 bases from V and 6 bases from J, with 14 bases in between. In germline, CDR1 is SGHDT, CDR2 YYEEEE. The CDR3 consists of 14 residues. The CDR3 loop is CASSDTASGQPQHF. The CDR3 coding sequence is TGTGCCAGCAGCGATACCGCAAGCGGTCAGCCCCAGCATTTT.

This chain uses TRBV4-1 with TRBJ2-4, with D perhaps TRBD2 (6 bases). The CDR3 has 13 amino acids. Per germline, CDR1 MGHRA and CDR2 YSYEKL. V lost 0 bases to trimming and J lost 10 bases, with 10 bases between them. CDR3 DNA sequence: TGCGCCAGCAGCCAAGATAGGGGAGGTATTCAGTACTTC. Amino acids: CASSQDRGGIQYF.

V and J are TRBV5-1 and TRBJ1-1; D unclear. Looked up from germline, CDR1 is SGHRS and CDR2 is YFSETQ. The CDR3 has 13 amino acids. Between the trimmed V and J ends, which lost 1 base and 5 bases, there was a span of 9 bases. CDR3 nucleotides: TGCGCCAGCAGCTTGTTCTCGGAGACTGAAGCTTTCTTT. It specifies CASSLFSETEAFF. Full variable domain (missing parts from reference TRBV5-1 and TRBJ1-1): KAGVTQTPRYLIKTRGQQVTLSCSPISGHRSVSWYQQTPGQGLQFLFEYFSETQRNKGNFPGRFSGRQFSNSRSEMNVSTLELGDSALYLCASSLFSETEAFFGQGTRLTVV.

The V and J genes are TRBV7-3 and TRBJ2-7, with 8 bases fitting TRBD1. V lost 3 bases and J lost 2; bases outside the gene matches: 3. The CDR3 extends over 14 amino acids. The V gene's germline CDR1 is SGHTA and CDR2 FQGTGA. DNA for the CDR3: TGTGCCAGCAGCTTCGACAGGGGTCCCTACGAGCAGTACTTC. Protein product: CASSFDRGPYEQYF.

This clone has a single count. The chain is built from TRBV14 and TRBJ2-1; D might be TRBD1 (5 bases). Looked up from germline, CDR1 is SGHDN and CDR2 is FVKESK. Trimming shortened V by 0 bases and J by 8 bases, and 23 bases separated the two germline ends. CDR3 length: 18 amino acids. CDR3 sequence reads: CASSQDLYKGQGLDEQFF. The DNA for the CDR3 is TGTGCCAGCAGCCAAGATTTGTATAAGGGGCAGGGTTTAGATGAGCAGTTCTTC.

This clone has more than one count but fewer than ten. The V and J genes are TRBV7-9 and TRBJ2-5; D unresolved. This CDR3 comprises 14 residues. V was pared by 1 base and J by 0 bases, with 6 bases between. Germline CDR1 reads SEHNR; CDR2 reads FQNEAQ (reference sequence). Here the CDR3 reads CASSLGPNQETQYF. The CDR3 DNA reads TGTGCCAGCAGCTTAGGTCCTAACCAAGAGACCCAGTACTTC.

Points on this clone: The junction does not match germline at one end; this may be a read error. This sequence joins TRBV5-1 and TRBJ2-5, with 10 positions matching TRBD2. Looked up from germline, CDR1 is SGHRS and CDR2 is YFSETQ. The length of the CDR3 is 15 residues. The CDR3 DNA follows: TGCGCCAGCAGTTTGGTAGCGGGGGGCCGCGAGACCCAGTACTTC. Amino acids: CASSLVAGGRETQYF.

The rearrangement joins TRBV5-1 to TRBJ2-1; the D is unclear. V lost 0 bases and J lost 0, with 13 bases in between. The germline CDR1 and CDR2 sequences are SGHRS and YFSETQ. The CDR3 runs to 17 residues. Here the CDR3 reads CASSLDPSPYSYNEQFF. Written as DNA, the CDR3 is TGCGCCAGCAGCTTGGACCCTAGTCCTTACTCCTACAATGAGCAGTTCTTC.

This clone was detected a few times. The rearrangement links TRBV15 to TRBJ1-1; TRBD1 matches at 7 bases. From germline, CDR1 is LNHNV and CDR2 YYDKDF (reference sequence). The CDR3 is 16 amino acids. Trimming at V came to 1 base and at J to 4 bases, leaving 9 bases not matched to a gene. CDR3 amino acids: CATSRGGGLSSTEAFF. DNA of the CDR3: TGTGCCACCAGCAGAGGAGGGGGCCTAAGCAGCACTGAAGCTTTCTTT.

This chain uses TRBV29-1 with TRBJ2-3, with a weak D call TRBD1 (6 bases). Germline lookup yields CDR1 SQVTM and CDR2 ANQGSEA. The V end was cut by 5 bases, the J end by 4 bases, with 10 bases between. This CDR3 has 12 amino acids. The CDR3 sequence: CSVLQGSDTQYF. The CDR3 DNA reads as TGCAGCGTTCTACAGGGTTCAGATACGCAGTATTTT.

This clone has only a few counts. The V call is TRBV7-3, the J call TRBJ2-3, with 7 nucleotides matching TRBD1. Trimming at V came to 5 bases and at J to 3 bases, leaving 8 bases not matched to a gene. The CDR3 loop spans 15 amino acids. The germline gives CDR1 SGHTA, CDR2 FQGTGA. The CDR3 sequence: CASSQQTGSTDTQYF. The CDR3 nucleotides are TGTGCCAGCAGCCAGCAGACAGGGTCGACAGATACGCAGTATTTT.

The chain is built from TRBV5-1 and TRBJ2-3, with D possibly being TRBD1 (6 bases). V was trimmed by 1 base and J by 4 bases, leaving 13 bases between them. From germline, CDR1 is SGHRS and CDR2 YFSETQ. This CDR3 is 15 amino acids long. CDR3 residues: CASSLQGRSADTQYF. Here the CDR3 DNA reads TGCGCCAGCAGCTTGCAGGGGCGCAGCGCAGATACGCAGTATTTT.

The V call is TRBV5-4, the J call TRBJ1-6; maybe TRBD1 (6 bases). Trimming cost V 0 bases and J 7 bases, with 14 bases left between them. The CDR3 runs 16 residues. The germline gives CDR1 SGHNT, CDR2 YYREEE (reference sequence). CDR3 sequence: CASSLATQGRNSPLHF. For the CDR3, the DNA is TGTGCCAGCAGCTTGGCCACGCAGGGGCGGAATTCACCCCTCCACTTT.

This clone has a handful of counts. The J gene is TRBJ1-1, the V gene TRBV30; no firm D call. The CDR3 sequence is 15 residues long. Germline V gives CDR1 GTSNPN, CDR2 SVGIG (reference sequence). V lost 2 bases and J lost 1, with 14 bases in between. CDR3 sequence: CAWSIPFDWNTEAFF. CDR3 bases: TGTGCCTGGAGTATCCCTTTCGACTGGAACACTGAAGCTTTCTTT.

This clone has a handful of counts. The chain joins TRBV10-3 to TRBJ2-7; 7 nucleotides line up with TRBD2. The CDR3 contains 16 residues. J gave up 0 bases and V 0 bases, and 5 bases lay outside the gene matches. Per the germline V gene, CDR1 is ENHRY and CDR2 is SYGVKD. The CDR3, as DNA: TGTGCCATCAGTGAGTCGGGAGGGAGGCGCTCCTACGAGCAGTACTTC. Its protein product is CAISESGGRRSYEQYF.

This clone showed up just a few times. The chain uses TRBV9 and TRBJ1-2; D not certain. The germline V and J ends were trimmed by 1 base and 7 bases, with 14 bases remaining between them. Germline V gene lookup returns CDR1 SGDLS and CDR2 YYNGEE. CDR3 length: 14 residues. The CDR3 protein is CASSVIGLSSGYTF. The CDR3, as DNA: TGTGCCAGCAGCGTAATTGGACTGTCTTCTGGCTACACCTTC.

The chain uses TRBV7-6 and TRBJ2-7; D uncertain. Trimming left V 1 base short and J 0 bases short, with 7 bases between. Germline-derived CDR1 and CDR2 are SGHVS and FNYEAQ. The CDR3 length is 14 residues. As DNA, the CDR3 is TGTGCCAGCAGCTTAGTGGCCAGCTCCTACGAGCAGTACTTC. Its protein is CASSLVASSYEQYF.

This chain links TRBV19 with TRBJ1-5; 7 positions match TRBD1. CDR1 LNHDA and CDR2 SQIVND come from the germline V gene (reference sequence). CDR3 size: 14 residues. V lost 5 bases and J lost 6; bases outside the gene matches: 7. CDR3 amino acids: CASSYTGETQPQHF. In nucleotides, the CDR3 is TGTGCCAGTAGTTACACAGGGGAGACTCAGCCCCAGCATTTT.